This T cell receptor (beta chain) was recorded in a study of blood T cell repertoires in COVID-19. Across the study: PBMCs, B-cell-depleted T cells, or T cells were the source of the cDNA or gDNA that made up the material.

The CDR3 is 16 amino acids. Germline V gene sequence: CDR1 MDHEN, CDR2 SYDVKM. Germline trimming cut 7 bases from V and 0 bases from J; bases unmatched to any gene: 6. This table comes from immunoSEQ multiplex PCR, and its TCRdb copy is limited to in-frame clones, with some not included. This sample has 150,000 or so clones, with approximately 83% found just once. Sequencing used peripheral blood. The chain combines TRBV28 with TRBJ2-4, with 10 bases aligning to TRBD2. This receptor was taken from a woman aged 55-70 years with acute or convalescent COVID-19. The CDR3 region has the DNA TGTGCCAGCATGGGTCCTAGCGGGGGAGCCAAAAACATTCAGTACTTC. Amino acid sequence: CASMGPSGGAKNIQYF.